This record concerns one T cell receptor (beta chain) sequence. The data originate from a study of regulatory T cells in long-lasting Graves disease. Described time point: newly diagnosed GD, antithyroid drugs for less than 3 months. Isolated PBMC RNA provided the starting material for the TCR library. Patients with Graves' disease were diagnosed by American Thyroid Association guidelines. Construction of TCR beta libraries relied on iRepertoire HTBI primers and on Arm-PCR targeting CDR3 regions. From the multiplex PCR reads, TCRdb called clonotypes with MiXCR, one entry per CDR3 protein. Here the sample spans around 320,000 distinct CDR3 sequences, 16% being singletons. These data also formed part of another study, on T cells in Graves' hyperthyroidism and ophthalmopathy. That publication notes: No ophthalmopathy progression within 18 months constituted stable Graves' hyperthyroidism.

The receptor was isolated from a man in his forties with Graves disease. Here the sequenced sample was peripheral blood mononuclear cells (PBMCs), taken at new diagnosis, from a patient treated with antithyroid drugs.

The CDR3 coding sequence is TGCAGTGCTAGAGATTCGCGCGCAACTAATGAAAAACTGTTTTTT. Protein: CSARDSRATNEKLFF. The gene calls are TRBV20-1 and TRBJ1-4; D uncertain. V lost 0 bases and J lost 0, with 8 bases in between. The CDR3 covers 15 residues. The germline gives CDR1 DFQATT, CDR2 SNEGSKA (reference sequence).